This T cell receptor (beta chain) comes out of a study of neurological immune-mediated disorders. Study-level points and caveats: Falling below healthy controls, multiple sclerosis showed the least TCR clonal expansion, while HTLV-1-associated myelopathy showed the most.

Germline CDR1 reads SGHTA; CDR2 reads FQGNSA. The CDR3 length is 15 residues. Unmatched junction bases numbered 7, after V lost 7 bases and J lost 0 bases. Synthesis of cDNA was accomplished via 5'RACE employing 10-nucleotide random UMIs. Every sequencing run drew on 15-18 subjects and yielded over 190 million TCR-beta sequences. TCRdb reprocessed the 5' RACE reads with MiXCR, giving one entry per CDR3 protein. Of 40,000 to 55,000 distinct CDR3 sequences in the sample, over 9% are singletons; the top ten hold 21%. This clonotype has at least ten counts. Its cognate antigen is unknown. The rearrangement joins TRBV7-2 to TRBJ2-3, with TRBD2 identical over 7 bases. Sequencing used PBMCs. This clonotype originated in a woman in her forties with HTLV-1-associated myelopathy (HAM/TSP). The CDR3 DNA sequence: TGTGCCAGCACCCGTCTGGGGGGGAGCACAGATACGCAGTATTTT. Translated: CASTRLGGSTDTQYF.